In this sample, the clone carrying this TCR beta chain turned up a few times. Its target is not known. Trimming shortened V by 5 bases and J by 3 bases, and 19 bases separated the two germline ends. From germline, CDR1 is MNHGY and CDR2 SVAAGI. CDR3 length equals 16 residues. Diagnosis used clinical symptoms, serum thyroxine, TRAb, thyroid ultrasound and orbital computed tomography. PBMCs were density-gradient isolated from approximately 9.8 ml fresh blood. For repertoire sequencing, the TCR beta CDR3 regions were amplified from RNA transcripts. An initial RT-PCR round employing HTBI primers preceded a second-round multiplex PCR. TCRdb itself ran the multiplex PCR reads through MiXCR, one entry per CDR3 protein. The sample lists 500,000 to 700,000 distinct CDR3 sequences, roughly 20% occurring once. These data belong to a study of Graves' ophthalmopathy and Graves' hyperthyroidism. Study-wide points: Also, most clonotypes expanded in the thyroid above 0.001 frequency appeared in blood.

The TCR sequence derives from a woman aged 18-35 years with stable Graves' hyperthyroidism. Some clones in this sample may be carry-over from other donors' samples. The sample consisted of peripheral blood. The chain is built from TRBV6-9 and TRBJ1-2; no clear D. CDR3 nucleotides: TGTGCCAGCAGTCCCACCCCGGAGTCGCCAGACTATGGCTACACCTTC. Translation gives CASSPTPESPDYGYTF.